These 5 T cell receptor beta chains came from one sample sequenced in a study of shared clonotypes between healthy human individuals. The assay was immunoSEQ multiplex PCR, and TCRdb's table has in-frame clones only and misses some. This sample has about half a million clones, with roughly 78% found just once. The sample taken for sequencing was PBMCs. The source is a woman in her thirties or forties in good health. Some clones in this sample may be carry-over from other donors' samples.

This sequence joins TRBV18 and TRBJ2-1, with TRBD2 matching over 10 bases. Per germline, CDR1 KGHSH and CDR2 LQKENI. The CDR3 runs 19 residues. The ends lost 1 base at V and 0 bases at J; junction bases unmatched: 9. The CDR3 protein is CASSPLSGRAGSSYNEQFF. The CDR3 DNA sequence: TGTGCCAGCTCACCACTCAGCGGGAGGGCCGGGAGCTCCTACAATGAGCAGTTCTTC.

This chain uses TRBV5-1 with TRBJ2-1; 9 bases match TRBD2. J gave up 0 bases and V 0 bases, and 7 bases lay outside the gene matches. CDR3 length equals 18 residues. Per the germline V gene, CDR1 is SGHRS and CDR2 is YFSETQ. DNA for the CDR3: TGCGCCAGCAGCTTGGACGGTAGCGGGGGCGGCTCCTACAATGAGCAGTTCTTC. Protein sequence: CASSLDGSGGGSYNEQFF.

The chain combines TRBV5-6 with TRBJ2-1; no reliable D call. V was clipped by 2 bases and J by 4 bases, with 7 bases between them. Germline lookup yields CDR1 SGHDT and CDR2 YYEEEE. CDR3 size: 13 residues. CDR3 nucleotide sequence: TGTGCCAGCAGCTTCAGGCTATACAATGAGCAGTTCTTC. This encodes CASSFRLYNEQFF.

This rearrangement joins TRBV19 to TRBJ1-4, with D possibly matching TRBD1 (6 bases). The germline V gene has CDR1 LNHDA and CDR2 SQIVND (reference sequence). CDR3 length equals 15 residues. The V end was cut by 4 bases, the J end by 5 bases, with 14 bases between. The CDR3 coding sequence is TGTGCCAGTAGTACCGAGGACAGATGGAATGAAAAACTGTTTTTT. It specifies CASSTEDRWNEKLFF.

The V call is TRBV27, the J call TRBJ1-5, with D tentatively TRBD1 (6 bases). Per germline, CDR1 MNHEY and CDR2 SMNVEV (reference sequence). This CDR3 contains 14 residues. V lost 5 bases and J 5 bases, leaving 13 bases between the germline ends. The CDR3 sequence is CASSPNRVDQPQHF. CDR3 coding DNA: TGTGCCAGCAGTCCCAACAGGGTGGATCAGCCCCAGCATTTT.